Listed here are 32 T cell receptor beta chains from one sample, sequenced in a study of patients and donors after allogeneic stem cell transplantation. TCRdb passed the RT-PCR reads through MiXCR, listing each CDR3 protein once. This repertoire shows about 400,000 distinct CDR3 sequences, 15% to 20% found once; its top ten account for over 6%. Sequencing used blood, either unsorted or a sorted T cell fraction (not recorded which). These receptors came from a human donor who was either an allogeneic HSCT recipient or a stem cell or donor lymphocyte infusion donor (not recorded which). It is not recorded whose cells these are; they may come from a transplant donor.

This clonotype appeared a few times. This sequence joins TRBV29-1 and TRBJ1-3, with TRBD1 matching over 9 bases. Germline V gene sequence: CDR1 SQVTM, CDR2 ANQGSEA. V was pared by 6 bases and J by 4 bases, with 4 bases of the junction left unmatched. The CDR3 extends over 13 amino acids. The CDR3 nucleotides are TGCAGCGTACAGGGGGCGAAGGGAAACACCATATATTTT. Its translation is CSVQGAKGNTIYF.

V usage is TRBV3-1 and J usage is TRBJ2-1; D not resolved. The germline CDR1 and CDR2 sequences are LGHDT and YNNKEL (reference sequence). The CDR3 covers 13 residues. The V and J ends lost 0 bases and 8 bases respectively, with 8 bases between them. This CDR3 is CASSQDLFHEQFF. The DNA of the CDR3 is TGTGCCAGCAGCCAAGATCTCTTCCATGAGCAGTTCTTC.

Only a few counts were recorded for this clonotype. The chain carries TRBV24-1 and TRBJ2-7, with D possibly being TRBD1 (6 bases). Trimming removed 1 base at V and 3 bases at J, with 6 bases between. Germline V gene data show CDR1 as KGHDR and CDR2 as SFDVKD. The CDR3 runs 13 residues. Here the CDR3 DNA reads TGTGCCACCAGTGATTTAGGGGGCTACGAGCAGTACTTC. Its protein is CATSDLGGYEQYF.

This clonotype was detected only a few times. The J gene is TRBJ2-1, the V gene TRBV4-1; 9 bases match TRBD2. Germline values: CDR1 MGHRA, CDR2 YSYEKL. This CDR3 spans 13 amino acids. V was clipped by 8 bases and J by 4 bases; unmatched bases: 3. The chain's CDR3 is CASRAGGYNEQFF. The CDR3 region has the DNA TGCGCCAGCCGAGCGGGGGGATACAATGAGCAGTTCTTC.

This clonotype was observed many times. This sequence joins TRBV10-3 and TRBJ2-2, with 8 bases lining up with TRBD1. Unmatched junction bases numbered 10, after V lost 0 bases and J lost 7 bases. This CDR3 region has 17 residues. The germline V gene encodes CDR1 ENHRY and CDR2 SYGVKD. The CDR3 DNA reads as TGTGCCATCAGTGAGTCTCGGCCAGGGGGCAGGAACGGGGAGCTGTTTTTT. Its protein product is CAISESRPGGRNGELFF.

V and J are TRBV5-1 and TRBJ1-5; D ambiguous. V was pared by 4 bases and J by 6 bases, with 17 bases between. CDR3 length equals 15 residues. CDR1 is SGHRS, CDR2 YFSETQ, per germline. Here the CDR3 DNA reads TGCGCCAGCAGCCCCGGACGAGGGATCGGTCAGCCCCAGCATTTT. Residues: CASSPGRGIGQPQHF. Filled out from reference TRBV5-1 and TRBJ1-5, the complete variable domain reads KAGVTQTPRYLIKTRGQQVTLSCSPISGHRSVSWYQQTPGQGLQFLFEYFSETQRNKGNFPGRFSGRQFSNSRSEMNVSTLELGDSALYLCASSPGRGIGQPQHFGDGTRLSIL.

The chain recombines TRBV20-1 with TRBJ2-7; D gene uncertain. Germline loops: CDR1 DFQATT, CDR2 SNEGSKA (reference sequence). This CDR3 has 13 amino acids. The V end lost 4 bases, the J end lost 5 bases, and 15 bases lay between the germline ends. The CDR3 DNA is TGCAGTGCTAATAGAGTGGGGAAGAACGAGCAGTACTTC. It encodes CSANRVGKNEQYF.

The rearrangement uses TRBV20-1 and TRBJ2-7; 13 bases agree with TRBD2. The length of the CDR3 is 14 residues. Germline CDR1 DFQATT, CDR2 SNEGSKA (reference sequence). The V gene end was trimmed by 5 bases and the J gene end by 1 base; junction bases not matched to a gene: 2. Here the CDR3 DNA reads TGCAGTGCTCCGGGACTAGCGGGGTCCTACGAGCAGTACTTC. It translates to CSAPGLAGSYEQYF.

V and J are TRBV12-3 or TRBV12-4 and TRBJ1-5; D call uncertain. V lost 6 bases and J 5 bases, leaving 11 bases between the germline ends. The CDR3 contains 13 residues. CDR3 sequence reads: CASSPVRDQPQHF. In nucleotides, the CDR3 is TGTGCCAGCAGCCCCGTTCGGGATCAGCCCCAGCATTTT.

V is TRBV4-3 and J is TRBJ1-4; D is unclear. The V end was cut by 0 bases, the J end by 1 base, with 9 bases between. The CDR3 is 16 amino acids. Germline V gene lookup returns CDR1 LGHNA and CDR2 YSLEER. CDR3 region: CASSQDLTGTNEKLFF. The CDR3, as DNA: TGCGCCAGCAGCCAAGACCTCACGGGAACTAATGAAAAACTGTTTTTT.

The V gene is TRBV20-1, the J gene TRBJ1-6; no clear D. V was shortened by 4 bases and J by 3 bases, with 13 bases between the two germline ends. The length of the CDR3 is 15 residues. The germline CDR1 and CDR2 sequences are DFQATT and SNEGSKA (reference sequence). The CDR3 spells CSANPGPHYNSPLHF. As DNA, the CDR3 is TGCAGTGCTAACCCGGGTCCTCACTATAATTCACCCCTCCACTTT.

This clonotype has a single count. The chain carries TRBV6-1 and TRBJ2-7, with unresolved D. The ends were cut back, 2 bases at V and 4 bases at J, with 21 bases in the middle. This CDR3 is built from 17 residues. From germline, CDR1 is MNHNS and CDR2 SASEGT. The CDR3 nucleotides are TGTGCCAGCAGTGAAAAAAGGAGTGGGCAGCCGGTTTACGAGCAGTACTTC. Its protein product is CASSEKRSGQPVYEQYF.

This clonotype was counted only a few times. The genes are TRBV6-5 and TRBJ2-1; 10 bases map to TRBD2. This CDR3 spans 16 amino acids. Germline values: CDR1 MNHEY, CDR2 SVGAGI. Trimming cost V 2 bases and J 4 bases; bases outside gene matches: 5. DNA for the CDR3: TGTGCCAGCAGTTACGATAGCGGGGGGCAATACAATGAGCAGTTCTTC. Encoded protein: CASSYDSGGQYNEQFF.

V gene TRBV4-3 combines with J gene TRBJ1-2; the D gene is possibly TRBD1 (5 bases). This CDR3 is 16 amino acids long. V was cut by 1 base and J by 4 bases, with 16 bases left in between. Germline V gives CDR1 LGHNA, CDR2 YSLEER. The CDR3 spells CASSQGSGGSGYGYTF. The DNA of the CDR3 is TGCGCCAGCAGCCAAGGAAGCGGGGGTTCGGGCTATGGCTACACCTTC.

In its sample, this clonotype was seen many times. The rearrangement joins TRBV5-1 to TRBJ2-3; TRBD2 agrees at 12 bases. Unmatched junction bases numbered 2, after V lost 7 bases and J lost 2 bases. Germline CDR1 reads SGHRS; CDR2 reads YFSETQ. The CDR3 has 14 amino acids. CDR3 protein: CASGLAGLTDTQYF. The DNA of the CDR3 is TGCGCCAGCGGACTAGCGGGGCTCACAGATACGCAGTATTTT.

The chain recombines TRBV3-1 with TRBJ2-3; D tentatively fits TRBD1 or TRBD2 (5 bases each). Per germline, CDR1 LGHDT and CDR2 YNNKEL (reference sequence). The CDR3 consists of 21 residues. Trimming took 4 bases from V and 0 from J, leaving 29 bases between them. The CDR3 loop reads CASSPPGRTSSNFPSTDTQYF. Written as DNA, the CDR3 is TGTGCCAGCAGCCCCCCGGGACGAACATCATCAAACTTTCCTAGCACAGATACGCAGTATTTT.

The gene calls are TRBV7-6 and TRBJ2-1; D ambiguous. Germline-derived CDR1 and CDR2 are SGHVS and FNYEAQ. This CDR3 comprises 13 residues. The V end was cut by 3 bases, the J end by 7 bases, with 10 bases between. Here the CDR3 reads CASSLIQGNEQFF. In DNA, the CDR3 is TGTGCCAGCAGCTTGATACAAGGGAATGAGCAGTTCTTC.

The chain combines TRBV6-1 with TRBJ2-2, with D perhaps TRBD2 (5 bases). Germline CDR1 MNHNS, CDR2 SASEGT. The ends were cut back, 6 bases at V and 6 bases at J, with 26 bases in the middle. The CDR3 runs to 18 residues. The CDR3 sequence is CASRAHRRQTERPGELFF. CDR3 DNA sequence: TGTGCCAGCAGGGCCCACCGCAGGCAAACCGAGCGGCCCGGGGAGCTGTTTTTT.

This chain links TRBV6-1 with TRBJ2-7, with D perhaps matching TRBD1 (6 bases). The CDR3 is made up of 14 amino acids. Germline CDR1 MNHNS, CDR2 SASEGT. Trimming took off 5 bases at V and 0 bases at J, with 11 bases between the two ends. The CDR3 reads CASSTDSPSYEQYF. The CDR3 DNA follows: TGTGCCAGCAGTACGGACAGCCCCTCCTACGAGCAGTACTTC.

The chain couples TRBV20-1 to TRBJ1-1; D is ambiguous. V was cut by 4 bases and J by 3 bases, with 15 bases left in between. Per the germline V gene, CDR1 is DFQATT and CDR2 is SNEGSKA (reference sequence). This CDR3 comprises 14 residues. CDR3 sequence (DNA): TGCAGTGCTAATCCACAGAGTGTTTACACTGAAGCTTTCTTT. Its translation is CSANPQSVYTEAFF.

This clonotype appeared many times. The chain links TRBV20-1 to TRBJ2-1; D remains unclear. From germline, CDR1 is DFQATT and CDR2 SNEGSKA (reference sequence). The CDR3 spans 12 residues. Trimming removed 3 bases at V and 7 bases at J, with 10 bases between. The CDR3 DNA sequence: TGCAGTGCTAGGGGCAGTCCAAATGAGCAGTTCTTC. Translated: CSARGSPNEQFF.

J is TRBJ2-2 and V is TRBV6-1, with D perhaps TRBD1 (5 bases). Germline V CDR1 and CDR2: MNHNS, SASEGT. Trimming took off 6 bases at V and 8 bases at J, with 10 bases between the two ends. The CDR3 is 12 residues long. CDR3 DNA: TGTGCCAGCAGCTCAGGGATTGGGGAGCTGTTTTTT. It translates to CASSSGIGELFF.

This rearrangement joins TRBV5-1 to TRBJ2-1; TRBD1 agrees at 10 bases. V lost 3 bases, J lost 9 bases, and 9 bases stayed unmatched. CDR1 SGHRS and CDR2 YFSETQ come from the germline V gene. The CDR3 runs to 15 residues. CDR3 nucleotide sequence: TGCGCCAGCAGCTCCCGGGACAGGGGTTCTTCTGAGCAGTTCTTC. It translates to CASSSRDRGSSEQFF.

The rearrangement joins TRBV4-2 to TRBJ2-2, with TRBD2 matching 14 bases. V lost 0 bases, J lost 6 bases, and 9 bases stayed unmatched. Germline values: CDR1 LGHNA, CDR2 YNFKEQ. The CDR3 length is 19 residues. CDR3 residues: CASSQDLGLAGDMAGELFF. CDR3 in DNA: TGTGCCAGCAGCCAAGACCTGGGACTAGCGGGAGATATGGCCGGGGAGCTGTTTTTT.

The chain recombines TRBV7-2 with TRBJ1-2, with a tentative D call TRBD1 (5 bases). Germline V gene sequence: CDR1 SGHTA, CDR2 FQGNSA. V was shortened by 4 bases and J by 5 bases, with 17 bases between the two germline ends. The length of the CDR3 is 15 residues. The DNA of the CDR3 is TGTGCCAGCAGCTCACAGGAGTCCACCCCTTATGGCTACACCTTC. Translation gives CASSSQESTPYGYTF.

The chain links TRBV7-6 to TRBJ2-1; 8 bases align to TRBD2. CDR1 is SGHVS and CDR2 is FNYEAQ in the germline V gene. The CDR3 runs 17 residues. J gave up 2 bases and V 5 bases, and 11 bases lay outside the gene matches. CDR3 residues: CASSPTVAGGTYNEQFF. CDR3 nucleotide sequence: TGTGCCAGCAGCCCTACGGTGGCGGGAGGCACCTACAATGAGCAGTTCTTC.

Only a few counts were recorded for this clonotype. A junction boundary mismatches the germline segment, possibly from a read error. This chain connects TRBV7-8 to TRBJ2-2; D gene uncertain. The V gene's germline CDR1 is SGHVS and CDR2 FQNEAQ. This CDR3 has 10 amino acids. The CDR3, as DNA: TGCGGAGTAAAGGCCGGGGAGCTGTTTTTT. It codes for CGVKAGELFF.

This clonotype has only a few counts. The rearrangement uses TRBV29-1 and TRBJ2-5, with 12 bases aligning to TRBD1. V shed 5 bases and J 2 bases; nucleotides not matched to a gene: 3. The CDR3 sequence is 14 residues long. Germline CDR1 SQVTM, CDR2 ANQGSEA. The CDR3 loop reads CSVRDRGLQETQYF. CDR3 sequence (DNA): TGCAGCGTTAGGGACAGGGGGCTACAAGAGACCCAGTACTTC.

The V gene is TRBV7-9, the J gene TRBJ2-3, with a possible D match to TRBD1 (5 bases). Germline V gene data show CDR1 as SEHNR and CDR2 as FQNEAQ (reference sequence). This CDR3 is built from 15 residues. V lost 5 bases and J 4 bases, leaving 16 bases between the germline ends. The CDR3 spells CASSPQDKRPDTQYF. For the CDR3, the DNA is TGTGCCAGCAGCCCCCAGGACAAAAGGCCAGATACGCAGTATTTT.

This clonotype came up a few times. This rearrangement joins TRBV15 to TRBJ1-3, with D maybe TRBD1 (6 bases). V lost 8 bases, J lost 5 bases, and 13 bases lay in between. The CDR3 contains 13 residues. Germline CDR1 and CDR2: LNHNV and YYDKDF (reference sequence). The CDR3, as DNA: TGTGCCACCCAATACAGGGAAAGAAACACCATATATTTT. As protein: CATQYRERNTIYF.

The rearrangement links TRBV11-3 to TRBJ2-7; D may be TRBD2 (5 bases). The V gene lost 1 base and the J gene lost 2 bases, with 12 bases spanning the gap. This CDR3 has 15 residues. Germline V CDR1 and CDR2: SGHNT, YENEEA. The CDR3 nucleotides are TGTGCCAGCAGCTTAGCGGAACGGGGAGCCTACGAGCAGTACTTC. This gives the protein CASSLAERGAYEQYF.

The rearrangement uses TRBV24-1 and TRBJ2-3, with TRBD2 identical over 8 bases. The length of the CDR3 is 14 residues. The V and J ends lost 5 bases and 2 bases, in that order; junction bases with no gene match: 2. Germline assignment: CDR1 KGHDR and CDR2 SFDVKD. CDR3 protein: CATSGAGDTDTQYF. The CDR3, as DNA: TGTGCCACCAGTGGAGCGGGGGACACAGATACGCAGTATTTT.